The clone carrying this T cell receptor beta chain is classed as medium-sized (0.01 to 0.1%). The antigen remains unidentified. CDR3 regions of TCR beta were amplified from RNA transcripts. HTBI primers were used in a first-round RT-PCR, which preceded a second-round multiplex PCR. MiXCR, applied by TCRdb to the multiplex PCR reads, yields one record per CDR3 protein. The sample gives roughly 39,000 distinct CDR3 sequences, roughly 52% of which show up once; approximately 30% is in the top ten. Germline CDR1 SGHRS, CDR2 YFSETQ. Trimming shortened V by 7 bases and J by 3 bases, and 13 bases separated the two germline ends. The CDR3 extends over 13 amino acids. This entry belongs to a study of Graves' ophthalmopathy and Graves' hyperthyroidism. Study results and caveats: Sensitivity reached over 85% and specificity about 81% for a 13-signature model separating ophthalmopathy from stable hyperthyroidism. Ophthalmopathy progression cases were predicted by the model with roughly 70% sensitivity and 72.22% specificity.

The study recruited hyperthyroidism patients aged 18 to 65 who were newly diagnosed, under 2 months' duration. Patients were excluded if they had other autoimmune diseases or uncontrolled infections, and likewise if pregnancy or lactation applied. The V call is TRBV5-1, the J call TRBJ1-1; a weak D match, TRBD1 (5 bases). The receptor's source is an adult woman with stable Graves' hyperthyroidism. The sequenced sample consisted of peripheral blood. CDR3 bases: TGCGCCAGCGGGTCCACAGGAGACACTGAAGCTTTCTTT. As protein: CASGSTGDTEAFF.